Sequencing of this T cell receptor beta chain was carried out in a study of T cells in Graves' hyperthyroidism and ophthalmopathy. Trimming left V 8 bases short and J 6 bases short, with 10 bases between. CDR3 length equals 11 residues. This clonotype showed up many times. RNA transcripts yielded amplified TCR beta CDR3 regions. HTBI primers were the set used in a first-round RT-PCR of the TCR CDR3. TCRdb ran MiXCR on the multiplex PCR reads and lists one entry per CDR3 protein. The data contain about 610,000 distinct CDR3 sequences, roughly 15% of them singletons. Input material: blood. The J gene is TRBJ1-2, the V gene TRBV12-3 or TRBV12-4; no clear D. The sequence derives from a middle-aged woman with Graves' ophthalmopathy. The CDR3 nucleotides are TGTGCCAGCTTGTCGGGGAATGGCTACACCTTC. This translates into CASLSGNGYTF.